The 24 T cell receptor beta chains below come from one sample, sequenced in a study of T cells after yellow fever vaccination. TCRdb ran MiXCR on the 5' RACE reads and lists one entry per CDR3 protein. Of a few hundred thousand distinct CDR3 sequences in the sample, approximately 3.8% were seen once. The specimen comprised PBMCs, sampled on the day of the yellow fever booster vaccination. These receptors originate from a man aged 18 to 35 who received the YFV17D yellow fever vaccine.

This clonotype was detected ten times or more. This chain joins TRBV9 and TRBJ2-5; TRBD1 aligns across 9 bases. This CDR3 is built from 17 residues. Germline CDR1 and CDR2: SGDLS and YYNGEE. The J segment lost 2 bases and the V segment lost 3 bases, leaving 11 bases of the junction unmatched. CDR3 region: CASSASAGTGPQETQYF. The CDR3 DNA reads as TGTGCCAGCAGCGCCTCAGCCGGGACAGGGCCGCAAGAGACCCAGTACTTC.

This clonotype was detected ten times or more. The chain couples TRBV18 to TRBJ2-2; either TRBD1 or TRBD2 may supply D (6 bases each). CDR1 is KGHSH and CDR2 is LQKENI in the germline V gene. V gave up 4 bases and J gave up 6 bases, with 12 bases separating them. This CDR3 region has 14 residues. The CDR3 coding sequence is TGTGCCAGCTCACTTCAGGGGACTCCCGGGGAGCTGTTTTTT. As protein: CASSLQGTPGELFF.

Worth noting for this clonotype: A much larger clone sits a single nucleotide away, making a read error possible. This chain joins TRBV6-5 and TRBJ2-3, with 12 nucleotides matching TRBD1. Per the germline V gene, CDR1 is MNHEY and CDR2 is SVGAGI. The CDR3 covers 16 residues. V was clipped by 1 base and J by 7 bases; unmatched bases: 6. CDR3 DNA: TGTGCCAGCAGTTACTACGGGACAGGGGGCTCATATACGCAGTATTTT. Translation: CASSYYGTGGSYTQYF.

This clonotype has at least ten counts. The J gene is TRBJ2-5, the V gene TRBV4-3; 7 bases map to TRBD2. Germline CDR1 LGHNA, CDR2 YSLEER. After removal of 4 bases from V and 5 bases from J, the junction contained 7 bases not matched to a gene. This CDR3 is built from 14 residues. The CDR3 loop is CASSPSLATETQYF. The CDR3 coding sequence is TGCGCCAGCAGCCCGTCACTAGCGACCGAGACCCAGTACTTC.

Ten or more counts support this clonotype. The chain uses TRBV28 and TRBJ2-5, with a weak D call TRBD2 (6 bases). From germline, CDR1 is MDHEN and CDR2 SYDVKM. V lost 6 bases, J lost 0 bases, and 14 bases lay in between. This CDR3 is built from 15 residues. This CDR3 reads CASRILGRNQETQYF. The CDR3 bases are TGTGCCAGCAGAATCCTTGGGAGGAACCAAGAGACCCAGTACTTC.

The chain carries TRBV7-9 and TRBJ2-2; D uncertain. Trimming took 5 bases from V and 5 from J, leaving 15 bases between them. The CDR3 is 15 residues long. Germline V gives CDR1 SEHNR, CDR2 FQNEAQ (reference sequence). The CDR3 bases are TGTGCCAGCAGCCATTCTCGGACCGTTACCGGGGAGCTGTTTTTT. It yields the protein CASSHSRTVTGELFF. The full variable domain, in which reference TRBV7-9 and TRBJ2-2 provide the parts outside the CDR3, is DTGVSQNPRHKITKRGQNVTFRCDPISEHNRLYWYRQTLGQGPEFLTYFQNEAQLEKSRLLSDRFSAERPKGSFSTLEIQRTEQGDSAMYLCASSHSRTVTGELFFGEGSRLTVL.

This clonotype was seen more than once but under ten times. CDR3 nucleotides: TGTGCCAGCAGTTTTGGGCAACCATCAGAGCCCCAGCATTTT. Protein: CASSFGQPSEPQHF. The chain employs TRBV12-3 or TRBV12-4 and TRBJ1-5; no firm D call. Trimming shortened V by 3 bases and J by 8 bases, and 14 bases separated the two germline ends. The CDR3 length is 14 residues.

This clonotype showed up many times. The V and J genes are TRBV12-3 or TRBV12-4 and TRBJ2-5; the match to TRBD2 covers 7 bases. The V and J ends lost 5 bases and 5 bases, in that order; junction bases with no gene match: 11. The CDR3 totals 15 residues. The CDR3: CASSPRASGDETQYF. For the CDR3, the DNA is TGTGCCAGCAGTCCCCGCGCTAGCGGAGACGAGACCCAGTACTTC.

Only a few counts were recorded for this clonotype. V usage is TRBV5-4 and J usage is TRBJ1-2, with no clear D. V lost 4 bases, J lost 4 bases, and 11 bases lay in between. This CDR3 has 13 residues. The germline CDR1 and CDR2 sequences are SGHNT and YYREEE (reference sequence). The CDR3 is CASSPQEFYGYTF. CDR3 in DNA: TGTGCCAGCAGCCCTCAGGAGTTCTATGGCTACACCTTC. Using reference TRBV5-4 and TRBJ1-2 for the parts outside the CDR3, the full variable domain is ETGVTQSPTHLIKTRGQQVTLRCSSQSGHNTVSWYQQALGQGPQFIFQYYREEENGRGNFPPRFSGLQFPNYSSELNVNALELDDSALYLCASSPQEFYGYTFGSGTRLTVV.

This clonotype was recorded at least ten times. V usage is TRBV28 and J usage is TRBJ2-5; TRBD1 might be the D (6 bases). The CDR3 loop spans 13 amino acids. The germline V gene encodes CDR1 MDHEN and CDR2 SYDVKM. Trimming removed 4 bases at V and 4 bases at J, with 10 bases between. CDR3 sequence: CASSYTGRETQYF. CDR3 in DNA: TGTGCCAGCAGTTATACAGGGAGAGAGACCCAGTACTTC.

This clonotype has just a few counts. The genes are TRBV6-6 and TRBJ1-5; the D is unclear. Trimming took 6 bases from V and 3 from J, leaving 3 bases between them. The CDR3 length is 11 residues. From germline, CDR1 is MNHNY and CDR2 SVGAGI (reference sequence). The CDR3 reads CASRDNQPQHF. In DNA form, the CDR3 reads TGTGCCAGCAGAGACAATCAGCCCCAGCATTTT.

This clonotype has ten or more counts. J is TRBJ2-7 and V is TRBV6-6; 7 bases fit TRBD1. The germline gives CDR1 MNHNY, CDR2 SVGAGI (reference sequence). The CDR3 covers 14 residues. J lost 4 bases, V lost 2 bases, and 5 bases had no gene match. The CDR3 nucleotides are TGTGCCAGCAGTTACGGGACAGATGTATACGAGCAGTACGTC. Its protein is CASSYGTDVYEQYV.

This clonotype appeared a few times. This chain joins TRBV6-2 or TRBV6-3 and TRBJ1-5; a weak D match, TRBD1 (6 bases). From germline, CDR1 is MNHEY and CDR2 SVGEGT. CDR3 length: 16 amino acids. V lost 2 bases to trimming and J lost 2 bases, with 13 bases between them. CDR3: CASSYVAAGGNQPQHF. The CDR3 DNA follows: TGTGCCAGCAGTTACGTGGCCGCAGGGGGCAATCAGCCCCAGCATTTT.

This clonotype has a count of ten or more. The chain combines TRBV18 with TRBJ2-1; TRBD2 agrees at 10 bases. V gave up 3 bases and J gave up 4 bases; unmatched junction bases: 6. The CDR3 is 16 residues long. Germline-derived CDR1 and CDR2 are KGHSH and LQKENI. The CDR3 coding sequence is TGTGCCAGCTCACCTCGCTTAGCGGGGGGATACAATGAGCAGTTCTTC. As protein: CASSPRLAGGYNEQFF.

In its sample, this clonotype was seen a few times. The CDR3 bases are TGCAGCGTTGAGGACCACAGGGGGACCTTTTACAATGAGCAGTTCTTC. Translation gives CSVEDHRGTFYNEQFF. V is TRBV29-1 and J is TRBJ2-1; 8 bases map to TRBD1. The CDR3 runs 16 residues. Germline CDR1 SQVTM, CDR2 ANQGSEA. J lost 4 bases, V lost 3 bases, and 11 bases had no gene match.

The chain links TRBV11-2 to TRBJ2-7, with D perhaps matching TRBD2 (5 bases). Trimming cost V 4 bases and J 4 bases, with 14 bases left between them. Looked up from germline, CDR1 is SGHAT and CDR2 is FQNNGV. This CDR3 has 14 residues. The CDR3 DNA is TGTGCCAGCAGCTCAACGGTCGGAGGATACGAGCAGTACTTC. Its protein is CASSSTVGGYEQYF.

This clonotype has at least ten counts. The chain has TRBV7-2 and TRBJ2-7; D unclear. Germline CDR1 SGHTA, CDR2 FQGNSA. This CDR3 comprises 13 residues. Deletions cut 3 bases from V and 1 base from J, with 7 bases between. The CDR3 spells CASSFTSSYEQYV. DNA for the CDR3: TGTGCCAGCAGCTTTACCTCATCCTACGAGCAGTACGTC.

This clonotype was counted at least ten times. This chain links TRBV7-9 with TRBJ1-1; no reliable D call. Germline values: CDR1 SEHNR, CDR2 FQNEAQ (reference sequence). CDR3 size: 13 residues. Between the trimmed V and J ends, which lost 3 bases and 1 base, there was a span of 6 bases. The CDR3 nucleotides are TGTGCCAGCAGCTTTCTGGCGAACACTGAAGCTTTCTTT. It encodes CASSFLANTEAFF. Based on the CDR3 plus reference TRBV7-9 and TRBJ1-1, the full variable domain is DTGVSQNPRHKITKRGQNVTFRCDPISEHNRLYWYRQTLGQGPEFLTYFQNEAQLEKSRLLSDRFSAERPKGSFSTLEIQRTEQGDSAMYLCASSFLANTEAFFGQGTRLTVV.

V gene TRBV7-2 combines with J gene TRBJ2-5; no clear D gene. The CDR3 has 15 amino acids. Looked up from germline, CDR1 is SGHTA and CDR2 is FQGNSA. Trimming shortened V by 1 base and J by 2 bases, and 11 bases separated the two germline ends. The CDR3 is CASSLVIGVQETQYF. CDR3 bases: TGTGCCAGCAGCTTAGTGATTGGGGTTCAAGAGACCCAGTACTTC.

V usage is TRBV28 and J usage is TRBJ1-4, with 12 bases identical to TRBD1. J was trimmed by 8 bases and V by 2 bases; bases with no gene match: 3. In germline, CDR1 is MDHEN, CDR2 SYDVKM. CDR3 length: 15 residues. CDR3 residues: CASSLPGTGGEKLFF. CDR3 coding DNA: TGTGCCAGCAGTTTACCCGGGACAGGGGGCGAAAAACTGTTTTTT.

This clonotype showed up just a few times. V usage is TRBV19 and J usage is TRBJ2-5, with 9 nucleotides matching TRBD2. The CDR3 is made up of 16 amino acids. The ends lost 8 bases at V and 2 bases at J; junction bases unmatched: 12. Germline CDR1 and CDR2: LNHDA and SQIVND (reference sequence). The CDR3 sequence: CASSLSGLAIQETQYF. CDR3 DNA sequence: TGTGCCAGTTCACTTAGCGGACTAGCGATACAAGAGACCCAGTACTTC.

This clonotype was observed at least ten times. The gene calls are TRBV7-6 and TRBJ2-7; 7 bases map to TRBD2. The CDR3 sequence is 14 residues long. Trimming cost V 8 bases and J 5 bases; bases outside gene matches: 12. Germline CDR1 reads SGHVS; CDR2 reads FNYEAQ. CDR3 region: CASRLGPGGDEQYF. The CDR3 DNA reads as TGTGCCAGCCGACTGGGCCCGGGAGGAGACGAGCAGTACTTC.

The CDR3 DNA reads as TGTGCCAGCAGCTTGGGGACAGGGTACTACGAGCAGTACTTC. Protein: CASSLGTGYYEQYF. The rearrangement joins TRBV7-2 to TRBJ2-7; 9 nucleotides line up with TRBD1. The ends lost 3 bases at V and 3 bases at J; junction bases unmatched: 3. The length of the CDR3 is 14 residues. Germline V gene data show CDR1 as SGHTA and CDR2 as FQGNSA.

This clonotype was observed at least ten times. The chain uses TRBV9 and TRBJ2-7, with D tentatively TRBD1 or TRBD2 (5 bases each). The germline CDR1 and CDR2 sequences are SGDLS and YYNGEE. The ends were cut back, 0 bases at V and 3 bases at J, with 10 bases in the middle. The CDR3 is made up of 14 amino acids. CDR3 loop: CASSVDLGVYEQYF. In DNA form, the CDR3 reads TGTGCCAGCAGCGTAGATCTGGGGGTCTACGAGCAGTACTTC.